These 19 T cell receptor beta chains originate from one sample sequenced in a study of blood T cell repertoires in COVID-19. Only in-frame clones appear in the TCRdb table, and some are missing; sequencing was by immunoSEQ multiplex PCR. Of 80,000 or so clones in the sample, around 86% were seen once. Sequences were obtained from peripheral blood. All receptors come from a woman in her sixties with acute or convalescent COVID-19.

The CDR3 here is CASSLSGLAGSYEQYF. The CDR3, as DNA: TGTGCCAGCAGTTTATCGGGACTAGCGGGCTCCTACGAGCAGTACTTC. J is TRBJ2-7 and V is TRBV27; TRBD2 matches 12 bases. The germline gives CDR1 MNHEY, CDR2 SMNVEV (reference sequence). With 0 bases clipped from V and 0 bases from J, the junction kept 0 bases outside the gene matches. This CDR3 region has 16 residues.

The rearrangement uses TRBV2 and TRBJ2-1, with 10 positions matching TRBD2. The CDR3 length is 17 residues. J lost 0 bases, V lost 7 bases, and 9 bases had no gene match. Germline lookup yields CDR1 SNHLY and CDR2 FYNNEI. CDR3 in amino acids: CASTKTSGFASYNEQFF. The CDR3 region has the DNA TGTGCCAGCACCAAGACTAGCGGGTTTGCCTCCTACAATGAGCAGTTCTTC.

The V and J genes are TRBV5-1 and TRBJ1-1; TRBD1 aligns across 7 bases. The ends lost 4 bases at V and 3 bases at J; junction bases unmatched: 3. The CDR3 runs 13 residues. CDR1 is SGHRS and CDR2 is YFSETQ in the germline V gene. In DNA, the CDR3 is TGCGCCAGCAGCCTGCAGGGGGACACTGAAGCTTTCTTT. Its protein is CASSLQGDTEAFF.

The chain links TRBV10-3 to TRBJ1-5; D is ambiguous. CDR1 and CDR2 (germline): ENHRY, SYGVKD. This CDR3 has 13 residues. V lost 5 bases and J 4 bases, leaving 9 bases between the germline ends. For the CDR3, the DNA is TGTGCCATCAGTAACGAGGGAAATCAGCCCCAGCATTTT. Protein sequence: CAISNEGNQPQHF.

The J gene is TRBJ1-5, the V gene TRBV16, with 7 bases aligning to TRBD1. Losses at the gene ends were 0 bases for V and 7 bases for J; bases not matched to a gene: 12. Looked up from germline, CDR1 is KGHSY and CDR2 is FQNENV. This CDR3 has 17 residues. The CDR3 DNA reads TGTGCCAGCAGCCAATCTGGCCCGGGACAGTTCGCGCAGCCCCAGCATTTT. Translated, it gives CASSQSGPGQFAQPQHF. The whole variable domain, filled in from reference TRBV16 and TRBJ1-5, reads GEEVAQTPKHLVRGEGQKAKLYCAPIKGHSYVFWYQQVLKNEFKFLISFQNENVFDETGMPKERFSAKCLPNSPCSLEIQATKLEDSAVYFCASSQSGPGQFAQPQHFGDGTRLSIL.

This clone was found a few times. CDR3 coding DNA: TGCGCCAGCAGCTTGGACAGGGTCTATAATTCACCCCTCCACTTT. It yields the protein CASSLDRVYNSPLHF. This sequence joins TRBV5-1 and TRBJ1-6; D possibly corresponds to TRBD1 (6 bases). The V and J ends lost 0 bases and 3 bases respectively, with 7 bases between them. Germline CDR1 SGHRS, CDR2 YFSETQ. The CDR3 extends over 15 amino acids.

The V and J genes are TRBV11-2 and TRBJ1-5, with TRBD1 identical over 8 bases. Germline trimming cut 3 bases from V and 6 bases from J; bases unmatched to any gene: 7. Germline lookup yields CDR1 SGHAT and CDR2 FQNNGV. This CDR3 has 15 residues. CDR3 region: CASSFGQGVSQPQHF. Written as DNA, the CDR3 is TGTGCCAGCAGCTTTGGACAGGGAGTGAGTCAGCCCCAGCATTTT.

The chain has TRBV4-2 and TRBJ1-5, with D unresolved. V was cut by 0 bases and J by 1 base, with 7 bases left in between. Germline V lookup: CDR1 LGHNA, CDR2 YNFKEQ. This CDR3 region has 15 residues. The DNA of the CDR3 is TGTGCCAGCAGCCAAGATGGCCTGAGCAATCAGCCCCAGCATTTT. It translates to CASSQDGLSNQPQHF.

This clone was seen just once. This rearrangement joins TRBV4-1 to TRBJ1-2; 10 positions agree with TRBD1. CDR1 and CDR2 from the germline V gene are MGHRA and YSYEKL. The ends lost 0 bases at V and 7 bases at J; junction bases unmatched: 8. The CDR3 loop spans 16 amino acids. CDR3 DNA: TGCGCCAGCAGCCAAGAACGGGGACAGGGGATCCGTGGCTACACCTTC. Protein: CASSQERGQGIRGYTF.

CDR3 residues: CASSPTGFSEQFF. In DNA form, the CDR3 reads TGTGCCAGCAGCCCTACAGGATTCAGTGAGCAGTTCTTC. The chain uses TRBV7-3 and TRBJ2-1, with D perhaps matching TRBD1 (5 bases). V lost 5 bases and J lost 9, with 14 bases in between. Germline CDR1 reads SGHTA; CDR2 reads FQGTGA. The CDR3 consists of 13 residues.

The V gene is TRBV5-5, the J gene TRBJ1-4, with 7 nucleotides matching TRBD1. The ends lost 4 bases at V and 8 bases at J; junction bases unmatched: 11. The CDR3 covers 15 residues. Germline loops: CDR1 SGHKS, CDR2 YYEKEE (reference sequence). Here the CDR3 DNA reads TGTGCCAGCAGCCGACAGGGTACAACGTACGAAAAACTGTTTTTT. Amino acids: CASSRQGTTYEKLFF.

The chain joins TRBV7-2 to TRBJ1-3; 7 nucleotides agree with TRBD1. The CDR3 length is 16 residues. The germline V gene has CDR1 SGHTA and CDR2 FQGNSA. The V gene end was trimmed by 5 bases and the J gene end by 0 bases; junction bases not matched to a gene: 7. This CDR3 reads CASSPGQPLSGNTIYF. CDR3 nucleotide sequence: TGTGCCAGCAGCCCGGGACAGCCCCTCTCTGGAAACACCATATATTTT. The full variable domain, its missing parts supplied by reference TRBV7-2 and TRBJ1-3, is GAGVSQSPSNKVTEKGKDVELRCDPISGHTALYWYRQSLGQGLEFLIYFQGNSAPDKSGLPSDRFSAERTGGSVSTLTIQRTQQEDSAVYLCASSPGQPLSGNTIYFGEGSWLTVV.

The V call is TRBV24-1, the J call TRBJ1-2; 8 positions agree with TRBD1. CDR1 KGHDR and CDR2 SFDVKD come from the germline V gene. This CDR3 region has 13 residues. V lost 11 bases and J lost 0; bases outside the gene matches: 4. Here the CDR3 DNA reads TGTGCCAGACAGGGGCCAACTAACTATGGCTACACCTTC. Protein product: CARQGPTNYGYTF.

This chain connects TRBV6-5 to TRBJ1-3, with 7 bases fitting TRBD1. Trimming took 8 bases from V and 0 from J; bases not matched to a gene: 4. CDR1 is MNHEY, CDR2 SVGAGI, per germline. The CDR3 length is 14 residues. The CDR3 loop reads CASATGSSGNTIYF. The CDR3 DNA reads as TGTGCCAGCGCGACAGGGAGCTCTGGAAACACCATATATTTT.

This clone was found once. The genes are TRBV5-4 and TRBJ1-2, with D hard to call. Germline CDR1 SGHNT, CDR2 YYREEE (reference sequence). The CDR3 runs to 15 residues. V lost 5 bases and J lost 4, with 18 bases in between. The CDR3 protein is CASRHFKAGPYGYTF. DNA of the CDR3: TGTGCCAGCAGGCATTTCAAGGCGGGCCCCTATGGCTACACCTTC.

This clone was seen once. The chain carries TRBV7-6 and TRBJ2-3; 7 bases agree with TRBD1. Trimming at V came to 1 base and at J to 6 bases, leaving 13 bases not matched to a gene. The CDR3 is made up of 17 amino acids. Germline V gene data show CDR1 as SGHVS and CDR2 as FNYEAQ. The CDR3 DNA reads TGTGCCAGCAGCTTAGTCTCAGGGGGTTTGGCGCCGGATACGCAGTATTTT. Its translation is CASSLVSGGLAPDTQYF.

The chain joins TRBV7-9 to TRBJ1-1; TRBD1 might be the D (6 bases). Germline lookup yields CDR1 SEHNR and CDR2 FQNEAQ (reference sequence). Trimming shortened V by 5 bases and J by 11 bases, and 18 bases separated the two germline ends. There are 13 residues in the CDR3. This CDR3 reads CASSPSRGKYAFF. The CDR3, as DNA: TGTGCCAGCAGCCCCAGTAGGGGGAAGTACGCTTTCTTT.

V gene TRBV7-7 combines with J gene TRBJ2-1; the match to TRBD1 covers 9 bases. The CDR3 sequence is 15 residues long. Germline V gives CDR1 SSHAT, CDR2 FNYEAQ (reference sequence). With V trimmed by 5 bases and J by 7 bases, 9 bases remained unmatched. CDR3: CASSLGQGKFNEQFF. The DNA of the CDR3 is TGTGCCAGCAGCCTGGGACAGGGTAAATTTAATGAGCAGTTCTTC.

CDR3 DNA sequence: TGTGCCAGCAGCCTCGGAGGGGCTGGGGGCTACGAGCAGTACTTC. Protein product: CASSLGGAGGYEQYF. This rearrangement joins TRBV28 to TRBJ2-7; D is possibly TRBD2 (6 bases). The V end was cut by 6 bases, the J end by 3 bases, with 18 bases between. The CDR3 sequence is 15 residues long. Germline CDR1 MDHEN, CDR2 SYDVKM.